Listed here are 3 T cell receptor beta chains from one sample, sequenced in a study of blood T cell repertoires in COVID-19. Assay: immunoSEQ multiplex PCR; the TCRdb copy retains only in-frame clones and omits some. The profile shows almost 100,000 clones, 86% of them singletons. The sequencing sample was made of peripheral blood. The source of these receptors is a man aged 45-65 years with acute or convalescent COVID-19.

The V gene is TRBV6-5, the J gene TRBJ1-1, with D perhaps TRBD1 (5 bases). The germline V and J ends were trimmed by 8 bases and 1 base, with 14 bases remaining between them. Germline CDR1 is MNHEY and CDR2 is SVGAGI. The CDR3 has 14 residues. The CDR3 protein is CASGTDSANTEAFF. CDR3 coding DNA: TGTGCCAGCGGTACCGACAGCGCGAACACTGAAGCTTTCTTT.

J is TRBJ1-1 and V is TRBV5-6; weak D call: TRBD1 (6 bases). The CDR3 is 13 amino acids. The germline V and J ends were trimmed by 3 bases and 6 bases, with 12 bases remaining between them. Germline-derived CDR1 and CDR2 are SGHDT and YYEEEE. In DNA form, the CDR3 reads TGTGCCAGCAGCTGGATACAGGGTTCTGAAGCTTTCTTT. This gives the protein CASSWIQGSEAFF.

The chain has TRBV10-3 and TRBJ2-5; 15 positions agree with TRBD2. The V segment lost 0 bases and the J segment 5 bases; nucleotides outside the gene matches: 4. In germline, CDR1 is ENHRY, CDR2 SYGVKD. The length of the CDR3 is 17 residues. DNA for the CDR3: TGTGCCATCAGTGAGTCGGGACTAGCGGGAGGCTGGGAGACCCAGTACTTC. The encoded protein is CAISESGLAGGWETQYF.